Below are 24 T cell receptor beta chains sequenced from a single sample in a study of T-cell reconstitution after alpha-beta-depleted transplantation in children. During its preparation, the TCRbeta library received unique molecular identifiers. TCRdb recomputed calls from the PCR reads with MiXCR, one row per CDR3 protein. The data hold around 600,000 distinct CDR3 sequences, with 16% observed a single time. The source material was PBMCs from the stem cell graft donor, sampled from the stem cell graft. The receptors shown here come from a human donor who donated a stem cell graft to a child with acute myeloid leukemia.

This clonotype was recorded many times. This sequence joins TRBV20-1 and TRBJ1-6, with TRBD1 as a possible D gene (6 bases). Looked up from germline, CDR1 is DFQATT and CDR2 is SNEGSKA (reference sequence). V lost 2 bases and J lost 5, with 10 bases in between. This CDR3 has 14 amino acids. The CDR3 loop reads CSARNRGDNSPLHF. DNA for the CDR3: TGCAGTGCTAGAAATAGGGGGGATAATTCACCCCTCCACTTT.

This clonotype has only a few counts. V and J are TRBV6-2 or TRBV6-3 and TRBJ2-7, with D possibly TRBD2 on 5 matching bases. Trimming took off 8 bases at V and 4 bases at J, with 12 bases between the two ends. CDR1 and CDR2 from the germline V gene are MNHEY and SVGEGT. There are 12 residues in the CDR3. The CDR3 sequence is CASAGGSYEQYV. In DNA form, the CDR3 reads TGTGCCAGCGCGGGCGGTTCGTACGAGCAGTACGTC.

This chain connects TRBV4-1 to TRBJ1-4; D not resolved. The germline V gene encodes CDR1 MGHRA and CDR2 YSYEKL. V lost 0 bases and J 8 bases, leaving 13 bases between the germline ends. CDR3 size: 15 residues. The CDR3 region is CASSQDRVRKEKLFF. CDR3 nucleotide sequence: TGCGCCAGCAGCCAAGATCGGGTCCGGAAGGAAAAACTGTTTTTT.

This chain connects TRBV6-5 to TRBJ2-5, with a tentative D call TRBD1 (5 bases). The CDR3 loop spans 15 amino acids. Germline V gene sequence: CDR1 MNHEY, CDR2 SVGAGI. With 2 bases removed from V and 7 bases from J, the gap between germline ends came to 17 bases. Written as DNA, the CDR3 is TGTGCCAGCAGTTACGGAGCACAAGGGGAAAGGACCCAGTACTTC. Its protein is CASSYGAQGERTQYF.

This clonotype was found a few times. The rearrangement links TRBV20-1 to TRBJ2-3, with 8 bases matching TRBD2. Losses at the gene ends were 4 bases for V and 3 bases for J; bases not matched to a gene: 12. The CDR3 loop spans 16 amino acids. The germline V gene has CDR1 DFQATT and CDR2 SNEGSKA (reference sequence). CDR3 nucleotide sequence: TGCAGTGCTAACCTCCCTATTAGCGGGGTGACAGATACGCAGTATTTT. This codes for CSANLPISGVTDTQYF.

This chain links TRBV5-5 with TRBJ1-1, with D hard to call. The V gene lost 3 bases and the J gene lost 6 bases, with 21 bases spanning the gap. This CDR3 contains 16 residues. Germline V gives CDR1 SGHKS, CDR2 YYEKEE (reference sequence). Here the CDR3 DNA reads TGTGCCAGCAGCTCCTTCGGGAAACAACGGTCCCCTGAAGCTTTCTTT. Translation: CASSSFGKQRSPEAFF.

This rearrangement joins TRBV12-3 or TRBV12-4 to TRBJ2-5; possibly TRBD1 or TRBD2 for D (5 bases each). The ends were cut back, 3 bases at V and 2 bases at J, with 19 bases in the middle. The CDR3 has 17 residues. The CDR3 here is CASSLARRGDRQETQYF. In DNA, the CDR3 is TGTGCCAGCAGTTTGGCCCGACGAGGGGACCGTCAAGAGACCCAGTACTTC.

The CDR3, as DNA: TGTGCCAGCAGCTTTCTGGGACAGGGCCAAGAGACCCAGTACTTC. Its translation: CASSFLGQGQETQYF. V and J are TRBV11-1 and TRBJ2-5, with TRBD1 identical over 9 bases. With V trimmed by 3 bases and J by 1 base, 3 bases remained unmatched. Germline CDR1 and CDR2: SGHAT and FQDESV (reference sequence). This CDR3 has 15 residues.

This clonotype was picked up many times. In DNA, the CDR3 is TGCAGTGCTAGTGGGGTACGGGATGAGCAGTTCTTC. Protein product: CSASGVRDEQFF. The chain uses TRBV20-1 and TRBJ2-1, with D uncertain. CDR1 is DFQATT, CDR2 SNEGSKA, per germline (reference sequence). CDR3 length: 12 amino acids. With 3 bases removed from V and 8 bases from J, the gap between germline ends came to 11 bases.

The chain couples TRBV12-3 or TRBV12-4 to TRBJ2-7; D is unclear. The CDR3 length is 13 residues. V dropped 4 bases and J dropped 5 bases, with 12 bases sitting between them. The DNA for the CDR3 is TGTGCCAGCAGTTCCACAGAGAACCACGAGCAGTACGTC. As protein: CASSSTENHEQYV.

The chain links TRBV25-1 to TRBJ2-7; D tentatively reads TRBD1 or TRBD2 (6 bases each). There are 14 residues in the CDR3. The germline gives CDR1 MGHDK, CDR2 SYGVNS. V lost 1 base and J 4 bases, leaving 11 bases between the germline ends. Here the CDR3 DNA reads TGTGCCAGCAGTGAATCGGGGGCTCGGTACGAGCAGTACTTC. Protein sequence: CASSESGARYEQYF.

This sequence joins TRBV7-2 and TRBJ1-4; 8 nucleotides align to TRBD1. The CDR3 is 17 residues long. V trimming: 5 bases; J trimming: 4 bases; junction bases outside the gene matches: 12. Germline CDR1 is SGHTA and CDR2 is FQGNSA. In DNA, the CDR3 is TGTGCCAGCAGCCGGACAGGGCTACCACTCCATAATGAAAAACTGTTTTTT. Protein: CASSRTGLPLHNEKLFF. The full variable domain, rest sourced from reference TRBV7-2 and TRBJ1-4, is GAGVSQSPSNKVTEKGKDVELRCDPISGHTALYWYRQSLGQGLEFLIYFQGNSAPDKSGLPSDRFSAERTGGSVSTLTIQRTQQEDSAVYLCASSRTGLPLHNEKLFFGSGTQLSVL.

This clonotype showed up many times. The chain recombines TRBV11-2 with TRBJ2-6; D unresolved. Germline V lookup: CDR1 SGHAT, CDR2 FQNNGV. Trimming removed 5 bases at V and 0 bases at J, with 8 bases between. This CDR3 is built from 15 residues. The CDR3 spells CASSPSPSGANVLTF. The CDR3 DNA sequence: TGTGCCAGCAGCCCCTCGCCCTCTGGGGCCAACGTCCTGACTTTC.

This rearrangement joins TRBV7-9 to TRBJ2-3, with 11 bases lining up with TRBD2. Germline trimming cut 5 bases from V and 8 bases from J; bases unmatched to any gene: 12. In germline, CDR1 is SEHNR, CDR2 FQNEAQ (reference sequence). This CDR3 region has 16 residues. The CDR3 is CASSPGLAGPGATQYF. The CDR3, as DNA: TGTGCCAGCAGCCCCGGACTAGCGGGCCCAGGTGCTACGCAGTATTTT.

The V gene is TRBV24-1, the J gene TRBJ1-6; TRBD1 might be the D (5 bases). CDR3 size: 15 residues. CDR1 and CDR2 (germline): KGHDR, SFDVKD. Deletions cut 4 bases from V and 6 bases from J, with 12 bases between. CDR3 amino acids: CATSEGGRRNSPLHF. CDR3 nucleotide sequence: TGTGCCACCAGTGAGGGGGGACGGCGTAATTCACCCCTCCACTTT.

This clonotype was observed at least ten times. The CDR3 DNA reads as TGTGCCAGCAGCTTAGTGCGGGGGGGAGATACGCAGTATTTT. Its protein is CASSLVRGGDTQYF. The rearrangement links TRBV7-2 to TRBJ2-3; 9 nucleotides match TRBD2. The CDR3 spans 14 residues. J lost 5 bases, V lost 1 base, and 1 base had no gene match. CDR1 SGHTA and CDR2 FQGNSA come from the germline V gene. The variable domain in full, completed from reference TRBV7-2 and TRBJ2-3, reads GAGVSQSPSNKVTEKGKDVELRCDPISGHTALYWYRQSLGQGLEFLIYFQGNSAPDKSGLPSDRFSAERTGGSVSTLTIQRTQQEDSAVYLCASSLVRGGDTQYFGPGTRLTVL.

The chain links TRBV2 to TRBJ2-2, with D perhaps being TRBD1 or TRBD2 (5 bases each). CDR1 is SNHLY, CDR2 FYNNEI, per germline. The CDR3 spans 13 residues. Trimming took 6 bases from V and 7 from J, leaving 12 bases between them. The CDR3 region is CASRGPYVGELFF. In DNA form, the CDR3 reads TGTGCCAGCAGGGGACCTTACGTCGGGGAGCTGTTTTTT.

This clonotype turned up a few times. The rearrangement links TRBV7-2 to TRBJ2-1, with D tentatively TRBD2 (6 bases). Germline V CDR1 and CDR2: SGHTA, FQGNSA. There are 15 residues in the CDR3. The ends were cut back, 2 bases at V and 6 bases at J, with 14 bases in the middle. The CDR3 spells CASSLTFGEVNEQFF. The CDR3 DNA reads as TGTGCCAGCAGCTTAACGTTCGGGGAGGTCAATGAGCAGTTCTTC.

This clonotype was recorded many times. The chain combines TRBV20-1 with TRBJ2-5; 10 bases line up with TRBD2. V lost 4 bases, J lost 0 bases, and 5 bases stayed unmatched. The CDR3 loop spans 15 amino acids. Germline V gives CDR1 DFQATT, CDR2 SNEGSKA (reference sequence). CDR3 nucleotides: TGCAGTGCTACCGGGACTAGCGTGTACCAAGAGACCCAGTACTTC. It yields the protein CSATGTSVYQETQYF.

This clonotype was observed at least ten times. V gene TRBV20-1 combines with J gene TRBJ1-3; D is undetermined. The CDR3 contains 15 residues. Germline V gives CDR1 DFQATT, CDR2 SNEGSKA (reference sequence). Trimming stripped 1 base from V and 0 bases from J, with 10 bases between. The CDR3 region is CSARAGESSGNTIYF. The CDR3 region has the DNA TGCAGTGCTAGAGCGGGAGAGAGCTCTGGAAACACCATATATTTT.

This clonotype was recorded many times. The genes are TRBV20-1 and TRBJ1-1, with a weak D call TRBD1 (6 bases). V dropped 0 bases and J dropped 5 bases, with 16 bases sitting between them. CDR3 length: 15 residues. Per the germline V gene, CDR1 is DFQATT and CDR2 is SNEGSKA (reference sequence). The CDR3 DNA sequence: TGCAGTGCTAGAGATTCCCCCAGGGGATGGACTGAAGCTTTCTTT. It is translated as CSARDSPRGWTEAFF.

Many counts were recorded for this clonotype. The chain recombines TRBV20-1 with TRBJ1-5, with 9 bases matching TRBD1. Germline V gives CDR1 DFQATT, CDR2 SNEGSKA (reference sequence). After removal of 2 bases from V and 4 bases from J, the junction contained 6 bases not matched to a gene. The CDR3 is made up of 15 amino acids. CDR3: CSARNFGTGNQPQHF. Here the CDR3 DNA reads TGCAGTGCTAGAAATTTTGGGACAGGGAATCAGCCCCAGCATTTT.

This clonotype showed up many times. The chain carries TRBV29-1 and TRBJ2-7; TRBD2 aligns across 11 bases. The CDR3 runs to 13 residues. The V gene's germline CDR1 is SQVTM and CDR2 ANQGSEA. V lost 5 bases to trimming and J lost 2 bases; unmatched junction nucleotides: 2. The CDR3 protein is CSVKGLAAYEQYF. The CDR3 coding sequence is TGCAGCGTTAAGGGACTAGCGGCCTACGAGCAGTACTTC.

This clonotype has more than one count but fewer than ten. This sequence joins TRBV19 and TRBJ2-1; possibly TRBD1 for D (6 bases). CDR3 size: 16 residues. V was clipped by 1 base and J by 6 bases, with 16 bases between them. CDR1 LNHDA and CDR2 SQIVND come from the germline V gene (reference sequence). CDR3 DNA: TGTGCCAGTAGTATAGTCCCATTGTCGGACAGCAATGAGCAGTTCTTC. Translated, it gives CASSIVPLSDSNEQFF.